This passage covers 25 T cell receptor beta chains from one sample sequenced in a study of kidney transplant recipient with SARS-CoV-2 infection. In TCRdb, the reads were re-called with MiXCR into one record per CDR3 protein. The sample consists of approximately 240,000 distinct CDR3 sequences, more than 25% of them appearing once. Sequencing was performed on a blood sample, taken at baseline and on roughly day 120 from a kidney transplant recipient. Source of these receptors: a male patient in his thirties who had COVID-19 and was a kidney transplant recipient. T cells may partly derive from the graft donor.

The V and J genes are TRBV7-9 and TRBJ1-2, with no clear D. The CDR3 is 17 amino acids. Trimming cost V 5 bases and J 4 bases, with 23 bases left between them. The germline V gene has CDR1 SEHNR and CDR2 FQNEAQ (reference sequence). CDR3 in amino acids: CASSTHAYHGKTYGYTF. The CDR3 nucleotides read TGTGCCAGCAGCACGCATGCATACCATGGAAAGACCTATGGCTACACCTTC.

This clonotype has at least ten counts. V is TRBV28 and J is TRBJ1-2, with TRBD1 as a possible D gene (6 bases). Trimming shortened V by 4 bases and J by 6 bases, and 18 bases separated the two germline ends. CDR1 MDHEN and CDR2 SYDVKM come from the germline V gene. The CDR3 sequence is 15 residues long. For the CDR3, the DNA is TGTGCCAGCAGTTCATCCGGAGGGGGGGCACATGGCTACACCTTC. It codes for CASSSSGGGAHGYTF.

This clonotype has a count of ten or more. The chain uses TRBV7-9 and TRBJ2-7; a weak D match, TRBD1 (5 bases). Germline CDR1 is SEHNR and CDR2 is FQNEAQ (reference sequence). The ends were cut back, 3 bases at V and 5 bases at J, with 20 bases in the middle. The CDR3 has 16 amino acids. This CDR3 reads CASSFVQGVSGDEQYF. The DNA of the CDR3 is TGTGCCAGCAGCTTTGTGCAGGGTGTATCTGGGGACGAGCAGTACTTC.

As for this clonotype: One junction end does not reproduce the germline sequence, and a read error may be involved. The chain carries TRBV5-6 and TRBJ1-2; no reliable D call. CDR1 is SGHDT and CDR2 is YYEEEE in the germline V gene. The CDR3 runs 16 residues. The CDR3 DNA is TGTGCCAGCGGTTATTGCAATAGTCGAAAGACCTATGACTACACCTTC. Protein sequence: CASGYCNSRKTYDYTF.

Notes on this clonotype: A read error may be the cause here, since a much bigger clone is one base away. This chain links TRBV7-2 with TRBJ2-7; tentatively, D is TRBD2 (5 bases). Trimming cost V 6 bases and J 6 bases, with 18 bases left between them. The length of the CDR3 is 14 residues. CDR1 and CDR2 from the germline V gene are SGHTA and FQGNSA. DNA of the CDR3: TGTGCCAGCAGGGACTCCGGGTCTAGAGGCGAGCAGTACTTC. The encoded protein is CASRDSGSRGEQYF.

Many counts were recorded for this clonotype. The V and J genes are TRBV10-3 and TRBJ2-4, with D unresolved. Trimming pared 0 bases from V and 0 bases from J, leaving 6 bases between. CDR3 length: 15 residues. Germline values: CDR1 ENHRY, CDR2 SYGVKD. The CDR3 DNA reads as TGTGCCATCAGTGAGTCGAACCTAGCCAAAAACATTCAGTACTTC. This encodes CAISESNLAKNIQYF.

Ten or more counts support this clonotype. DNA for the CDR3: TGTGCCACCAGTGATACAGGGGGCGCCGCTGAAGCTTTCTTT. This gives the protein CATSDTGGAAEAFF. The V call is TRBV24-1, the J call TRBJ1-1; TRBD1 matches 9 bases. The ends lost 3 bases at V and 6 bases at J; junction bases unmatched: 4. CDR1 and CDR2 (germline): KGHDR, SFDVKD. The CDR3 is made up of 14 amino acids.

This clonotype was observed a few times. V and J are TRBV12-5 and TRBJ2-1, with 8 nucleotides matching TRBD1. The CDR3 runs 16 residues. Trimming at V came to 1 base and at J to 7 bases, leaving 9 bases not matched to a gene. Germline loops: CDR1 LGHNT, CDR2 FRNRAP. The DNA for the CDR3 is TGTGCTAGTGGTTTGGCCCCCGGGACAGGTCGTAATGAGCAGTTCTTC. Protein product: CASGLAPGTGRNEQFF.

This clonotype was observed many times. The rearrangement uses TRBV6-1 and TRBJ1-2; a possible D gene is TRBD1 (5 bases). Germline-derived CDR1 and CDR2 are MNHNS and SASEGT. The CDR3 is 15 residues long. Trimming stripped 2 bases from V and 4 bases from J, with 14 bases between. This CDR3 is CASSERQNIVYGYTF. As DNA, the CDR3 is TGTGCCAGCAGTGAACGACAGAATATCGTCTATGGCTACACCTTC.

Ten or more counts support this clonotype. This sequence joins TRBV5-4 and TRBJ2-3, with no clear D. V was clipped by 5 bases and J by 0 bases, with 10 bases between them. This CDR3 contains 14 residues. Germline V lookup: CDR1 SGHNT, CDR2 YYREEE (reference sequence). CDR3 coding DNA: TGTGCCAGCAGGCTCGCTGGAAGCACAGATACGCAGTATTTT. Translating gives CASRLAGSTDTQYF. Complete variable domain (other parts from reference TRBV5-4 and TRBJ2-3): ETGVTQSPTHLIKTRGQQVTLRCSSQSGHNTVSWYQQALGQGPQFIFQYYREEENGRGNFPPRFSGLQFPNYSSELNVNALELDDSALYLCASRLAGSTDTQYFGPGTRLTVL.

The chain combines TRBV18 with TRBJ2-1, with 7 positions matching TRBD1. From germline, CDR1 is KGHSH and CDR2 LQKENI. The V gene end was trimmed by 0 bases and the J gene end by 8 bases; junction bases not matched to a gene: 7. This CDR3 contains 15 residues. The CDR3 bases are TGTGCCAGCTCACCACCGGCAGGGGGTAGGGATGAGCAGTTCTTC. It yields the protein CASSPPAGGRDEQFF. The variable domain in full, completed from reference TRBV18 and TRBJ2-1, reads NAGVMQNPRHLVRRRGQEARLRCSPMKGHSHVYWYRQLPEEGLKFMVYLQKENIIDESGMPKERFSAEFPKEGPSILRIQQVVRGDSAAYFCASSPPAGGRDEQFFGPGTRLTVL.

With respect to this clonotype: A much larger clone differs from this one at a single base, so this may be a read error. The chain employs TRBV28 and TRBJ1-4; the D gene is possibly TRBD1 (5 bases). Germline-derived CDR1 and CDR2 are MDHEN and SYDVKM. The length of the CDR3 is 14 residues. The CDR3 sequence: CASSPGGAEEKLLF. In nucleotides, the CDR3 is TGTGCCAGCAGCCCGGGAGGGGCTGAAGAAAAACTGCTTTTT.

In this sample, this clonotype turned up many times. The chain employs TRBV5-4 and TRBJ1-2; no clear D. Trimming removed 6 bases at V and 4 bases at J, with 22 bases between. Germline V lookup: CDR1 SGHNT, CDR2 YYREEE (reference sequence). This CDR3 has 16 residues. The CDR3 reads CASKALVPGKTYGYTF. In DNA form, the CDR3 reads TGTGCCAGCAAGGCTCTCGTACCAGGAAAGACCTATGGCTACACCTTC. Supplemented by reference TRBV5-4 and TRBJ1-2, the full variable domain reads ETGVTQSPTHLIKTRGQQVTLRCSSQSGHNTVSWYQQALGQGPQFIFQYYREEENGRGNFPPRFSGLQFPNYSSELNVNALELDDSALYLCASKALVPGKTYGYTFGSGTRLTVV.

This clonotype was counted a few times. The chain recombines TRBV2 with TRBJ2-5; TRBD2 is a possible D gene (8 bases). The CDR3 length is 14 residues. V gave up 9 bases and J gave up 5 bases, with 19 bases separating them. CDR1 SNHLY and CDR2 FYNNEI come from the germline V gene. The CDR3 loop reads CASNREGAGETQYF. The CDR3 DNA is TGTGCCAGTAACCGGGAGGGGGCCGGCGAGACCCAGTACTTC. Complete variable domain (other parts from reference TRBV2 and TRBJ2-5): EPEVTQTPSHQVTQMGQEVILRCVPISNHLYFYWYRQILGQKVEFLVSFYNNEISEKSEIFDDQFSVERPDGSNFTLKIRSTKLEDSAMYFCASNREGAGETQYFGPGTRLLVL.

Regarding this clonotype: Just one base apart from a much larger clone, this may be a read error. The chain carries TRBV3-1 and TRBJ1-1; D is undetermined. The CDR3 length is 16 residues. V was clipped by 7 bases and J by 4 bases, with 22 bases between them. Looked up from germline, CDR1 is LGHDT and CDR2 is YNNKEL (reference sequence). CDR3 amino acids: CASIIGPISIRTEAFF. CDR3 in DNA: TGTGCCAGCATCATAGGTCCCATTTCAATTCGCACTGAAGCTTTCTTT.

This clonotype was recorded many times. The CDR3 DNA is TGCGCCACCTCCACAGGGAATGCGTATGGCTACACCTTC. It specifies CATSTGNAYGYTF. The chain employs TRBV4-3 and TRBJ1-2; TRBD1 might be the D (6 bases). CDR3 length: 13 amino acids. V lost 10 bases and J 5 bases, leaving 17 bases between the germline ends. CDR1 LGHNA and CDR2 YSLEER come from the germline V gene.

This clonotype was picked up a small number of times. CDR3 protein: CASSVQATSGGGELFF. The DNA for the CDR3 is TGTGCCAGCAGCGTCCAAGCAACTAGCGGGGGCGGGGAGCTGTTTTTT. The genes are TRBV9 and TRBJ2-2; 11 bases agree with TRBD2. J was trimmed by 7 bases and V by 2 bases; bases with no gene match: 7. The CDR3 sequence is 16 residues long. From germline, CDR1 is SGDLS and CDR2 YYNGEE.

In its sample, this clonotype was seen many times. The V and J genes are TRBV3-1 and TRBJ2-3, with 13 nucleotides matching TRBD2. Trimming removed 4 bases from V and 2 bases from J; junction bases left unmatched: 3. CDR3 size: 16 residues. Germline V CDR1 and CDR2: LGHDT, YNNKEL (reference sequence). CDR3 sequence: CASSPGLAGITDTQYF. CDR3 DNA: TGTGCCAGCAGCCCGGGACTAGCGGGGATCACAGATACGCAGTATTTT.

On this clonotype itself: A much larger clone differs from this one at a single base, so this may be a read error. The rearrangement links TRBV7-1 to TRBJ1-2; D is possibly TRBD1 (5 bases). TRBV7-1 is reported as an ORF; its role is uncertain. V gave up 5 bases and J gave up 4 bases, with 23 bases separating them. The CDR3 is 17 residues long. The CDR3 sequence is CASSVSSHGGKTYGYTF. The CDR3 DNA follows: TGTGCCAGCAGCGTTTCATCTCACGGGGGAAAGACCTATGGCTACACCTTC.

A note on this clonotype: It may be a read error: a sequence one base away is much more abundant. The rearrangement uses TRBV18 and TRBJ1-5, with D possibly matching TRBD1 (6 bases). Germline CDR1 and CDR2: KGHSH and LQKENI. The length of the CDR3 is 13 residues. The CDR3 sequence is CAGSRAGDQPQHF. The CDR3 bases are TGTGCCGGCTCACGAGCAGGGGATCAGCCCCAGCATTTT. The whole variable domain, remainder taken from reference TRBV18 and TRBJ1-5, is NAGVMQNPRHLVRRRGQEARLRCSPMKGHSHVYWYRQLPEEGLKFMVYLQKENIIDESGMPKERFSAEFPKEGPSILRIQQVVRGDSAAYFCAGSRAGDQPQHFGDGTRLSIL.

On this clonotype: Given a far larger clone just one base away, this is likely a sequencing read error. The genes are TRBV6-1 and TRBJ1-5, with D unclear. The length of the CDR3 is 15 residues. V dropped 5 bases and J dropped 7 bases, with 18 bases sitting between them. Germline-derived CDR1 and CDR2 are MNHNS and SASEGT. The CDR3 sequence: CASSTRPMGDQPQHF. CDR3 DNA sequence: TGTGCCAGCAGTACCCGACCGATGGGTGACCAGCCCCAGCATTTT.

The chain links TRBV5-1 to TRBJ2-1, with 7 bases that match TRBD2. The CDR3 loop spans 11 amino acids. CDR1 and CDR2 (germline): SGHRS, YFSETQ. V lost 1 base, J lost 11 bases, and 0 bases stayed unmatched. As DNA, the CDR3 is TGCGCCAGCAGCTTGAGCGGGAAGCAGTTCTTC. It specifies CASSLSGKQFF.

This clonotype was observed at least ten times. J is TRBJ1-2 and V is TRBV5-5; D is ambiguous. CDR3 length equals 16 residues. V lost 7 bases and J 4 bases, leaving 23 bases between the germline ends. Germline V gives CDR1 SGHKS, CDR2 YYEKEE (reference sequence). As DNA, the CDR3 is TGTGCCAGCCAGCCACATGTCTCGCGAAAGACCTATGGCTACACCTTC. Its translation is CASQPHVSRKTYGYTF.

This clonotype has just a few counts. The CDR3 bases are TGTGCCAGCAGTATCCCGAGCTGCATCGGAAAGACCTATGGCTACACCTTC. Protein: CASSIPSCIGKTYGYTF. The chain employs TRBV6-2 or TRBV6-3 and TRBJ1-2, with D unclear. The CDR3 sequence is 17 residues long. Germline V gives CDR1 MNHEY, CDR2 SVGEGT. Trimming took 5 bases from V and 4 from J, leaving 23 bases between them.

V gene TRBV4-2 combines with J gene TRBJ1-1; D is perhaps TRBD1 (5 bases). V lost 11 bases and J lost 5, with 18 bases in between. Germline-derived CDR1 and CDR2 are LGHNA and YNFKEQ. The CDR3 runs to 13 residues. The CDR3 region has the DNA TGTGCCGACAGCCAAGTCGGGGGGACTGAAGCTTTCTTT. Encoded protein: CADSQVGGTEAFF.